This section outlines one T cell receptor beta chain sequence together with its context. Its antigen remains unidentified. This record belongs to a study of shared clonotypes between healthy human individuals. Findings of the study overall: Sampling included only blood; tissue repertoires likely differ. Clonotype sharing among donors likely depends on sequencing depth.

Roughly 90 million PBMCs served as the genomic DNA source for unsorted samples. Unsorted PBMC replicate PCRs drew on roughly 280 ng DNA, representing 25,000 to 30,000 T cell genomes. Repertoires were generated with immunoSEQ multiplex PCR, while TCRdb's copy carries only in-frame clones and drops some. The data contain about 490,000 clones, around 80% of them singletons. Germline V gene sequence: CDR1 SGHDN, CDR2 FVKESK. Trimming cost V 1 base and J 2 bases, with 9 bases left between them. The CDR3 spans 15 residues. The sample was PBMCs. The chain is built from TRBV14 and TRBJ2-1, with D possibly matching TRBD2 (5 bases). This sequence originates from a woman between 35 and 50 years old in good health. Some clones in this sample may be carry-over from other donors' samples. The DNA for the CDR3 is TGTGCCAGCAGCCAAGGGCTAGCCGCCTACAATGAGCAGTTCTTC. This encodes CASSQGLAAYNEQFF.